This T cell receptor beta chain was captured by sequencing in a study of blood T cell repertoires in COVID-19. The germline V gene has CDR1 SGHNT and CDR2 YYREEE (reference sequence). The CDR3 loop spans 13 amino acids. Profiling relied on immunoSEQ multiplex PCR, and the TCRdb table lists in-frame clones only, not all of them. The data show 65,000 to 85,000 clones, over 80% seen once. As to this clone: A read error may produce the germline difference seen at one junction end.

V and J are TRBV5-4 and TRBJ2-7, with D unresolved. The sequencing sample was made of peripheral blood. This TCR came from a human donor in a cohort sampled during active COVID-19. CDR3 loop: CASSLAGSSEQYF. CDR3 coding DNA: TGTGCCAGCAGCTTGGCGGGTTCCTCCGAGCAGTACTTC.